This T cell receptor (beta chain) was sequenced for a study of blood T cell repertoires in COVID-19. Study-level information: Donors in the United States, Italy and Spain gave samples during acute or convalescent COVID-19. In each case, the material was cDNA or gDNA derived from T cells, B-cell-depleted T cells, or PBMCs.

Under the authors' procedure: Estimation of nucleated cell counts relied on the amplification of reference gene primers. Libraries were prepared by immunoSEQ multiplex PCR; TCRdb keeps only in-frame clonotypes and omits some of them. The V and J calls and the clone size are those of that table, but D and trimming were determined from the DNA. This sample has approximately 260,000 clones, with about nine tenths found just once. The CDR3 runs to 15 residues. After removal of 5 bases from V and 8 bases from J, the junction contained 8 bases not matched to a gene. Germline CDR1 and CDR2: WNHNN and SYGVQD (reference sequence).

This clonotype was sampled from a man between 45 and 60 years old with acute or convalescent COVID-19. The chain recombines TRBV10-1 with TRBJ1-5; 11 nucleotides align to TRBD1. The source material was peripheral blood. CDR3 sequence reads: CASSPGTGGIEPQHF. CDR3 in DNA: TGCGCCAGCAGTCCCGGGACAGGGGGAATTGAGCCCCAGCATTTT.